This TCR beta chain was retrieved from a study of neoadjuvant anti-PD-1 for oral cavity cancer. On the study more broadly: Patients without progression received a fourth nivolumab dose around day 43, then surgical resection on days 50-56.

Assay used: immunoSEQ multiplex PCR; TCRdb lists only in-frame clones, some missing. This table has more than 10,000 clones, about three fifths appearing once. Germline V gene data show CDR1 as ENHRY and CDR2 as SYGVKD. V gave up 2 bases and J gave up 3 bases; unmatched junction bases: 6. The CDR3 sequence is 16 residues long. This TCR was sampled from a person aged 35-79 years with oral cavity squamous cell carcinoma. The J gene is TRBJ2-1, the V gene TRBV10-3; TRBD2 aligns across 8 bases. Sequenced here: PBMCs, sampled before nivolumab (anti-PD-1) treatment. For the CDR3, the DNA is TGTGCCATCAGTGAGGAGCGGGGGTTGGTCTACAATGAGCAGTTCTTC. It is translated as CAISEERGLVYNEQFF.